These T cell receptor beta chains were read from a single sample in a study of blood T cell repertoires in COVID-19. The assay was immunoSEQ multiplex PCR, and TCRdb's table has in-frame clones only and misses some. The table includes fewer than 350,000 clones, roughly 87% detected once. Sequences were obtained from peripheral blood. These receptors were collected from a woman aged 55-70 years with COVID-19, enrolled during active disease. CDR3s include the opening cysteine and the closing phenylalanine or tryptophan. The order of the fields is J gene, clone size, CDR3 length, V gene, D gene, CDR3 protein, CDR3 DNA. A D gene is named only where the DNA matches it firmly. Clone size is given for some rows only: seen once, a few or many times, or a class if the clone is expanded.

j_gene: TRBJ2-3
abundance: .
len: 15
v_gene: TRBV5-6
d_gene: TRBD2
CDR3aa: CASSYSRTSGDTQYF
CDR3nt: TGTGCCAGCAGCTACTCAAGGACTAGCGGAGATACGCAGTATTTT

j_gene: TRBJ2-5
abundance: .
len: 18
v_gene: TRBV5-1
d_gene: TRBD2
CDR3aa: CASSSNLPASGIQETQYF
CDR3nt: TGCGCCAGCAGCTCAAACCTCCCCGCTAGCGGGATACAAGAGACCCAGTACTTC

j_gene: TRBJ1-1
abundance: .
len: 14
v_gene: TRBV6-5
d_gene: .
CDR3aa: CASSTLSRDTEAFF
CDR3nt: TGTGCCAGCAGTACCCTTTCAAGAGACACTGAAGCTTTCTTT

j_gene: TRBJ2-1
abundance: .
len: 14
v_gene: TRBV9
d_gene: TRBD1
CDR3aa: CACSQGVLYNEQFF
CDR3nt: TGTGCCTGCTCACAGGGGGTCCTATACAATGAGCAGTTCTTC

j_gene: TRBJ1-2
abundance: once
len: 15
v_gene: TRBV4-1
d_gene: TRBD1
CDR3aa: CASSQNREGGDGYTF
CDR3nt: TGCGCCAGCAGCCAAAATAGGGAAGGGGGCGATGGCTACACCTTC

j_gene: TRBJ1-3
abundance: .
len: 15
v_gene: TRBV9
d_gene: TRBD1
CDR3aa: CASSASTGERNTIYF
CDR3nt: TGTGCCAGCAGCGCCTCGACAGGGGAAAGAAACACCATATATTTT

j_gene: TRBJ2-7
abundance: .
len: 15
v_gene: TRBV27
d_gene: .
CDR3aa: CASSSRGHSAYEQYF
CDR3nt: TGTGCCAGCAGTTCCAGGGGCCATTCCGCCTACGAGCAGTACTTC

j_gene: TRBJ2-5
abundance: once
len: 14
v_gene: TRBV5-1
d_gene: .
CDR3aa: CASSPDSARETQYF
CDR3nt: TGCGCCAGCAGCCCGGACAGTGCCAGAGAGACCCAGTACTTC

j_gene: TRBJ2-1
abundance: .
len: 15
v_gene: TRBV7-6
d_gene: .
CDR3aa: CASSPRGQGNNEQFF
CDR3nt: TGTGCCAGCAGCCCTCGCGGTCAGGGTAACAATGAGCAGTTCTTC

j_gene: TRBJ2-3
abundance: .
len: 12
v_gene: TRBV30
d_gene: .
CDR3aa: CAWNRHTDTQYF
CDR3nt: TGTGCCTGGAACAGGCACACAGATACGCAGTATTTT

j_gene: TRBJ2-1
abundance: .
len: 15
v_gene: TRBV6-6
d_gene: .
CDR3aa: CASSRDGQGGKEQFF
CDR3nt: TGTGCCAGCAGTCGTGACGGACAGGGAGGGAAAGAGCAGTTCTTC

j_gene: TRBJ2-5
abundance: .
len: 17
v_gene: TRBV4-1
d_gene: .
CDR3aa: CASSQDLLKSRGETQYF
CDR3nt: TGCGCCAGCAGCCAAGATCTGCTTAAGTCTCGGGGAGAGACCCAGTACTTC

j_gene: TRBJ1-5
abundance: .
len: 15
v_gene: TRBV9
d_gene: .
CDR3aa: CASSSRGGEHQPQHF
CDR3nt: TGTGCCAGCAGCTCAAGGGGGGGAGAGCATCAGCCCCAGCATTTT

j_gene: TRBJ2-2
abundance: .
len: 15
v_gene: TRBV5-5
d_gene: .
CDR3aa: CASSLGLQNTGELFF
CDR3nt: TGTGCCAGCAGCTTGGGACTACAGAACACCGGGGAGCTGTTTTTT

j_gene: TRBJ1-1
abundance: .
len: 17
v_gene: TRBV28
d_gene: TRBD1
CDR3aa: CASSLIIRGRVNTEAFF
CDR3nt: TGTGCCAGCAGTCTCATAATCAGGGGGCGGGTGAACACTGAAGCTTTCTTT

j_gene: TRBJ2-7
abundance: .
len: 15
v_gene: TRBV6-5
d_gene: .
CDR3aa: CASSSYPTGSYEQYF
CDR3nt: TGTGCCAGCAGTTCTTACCCGACAGGTTCCTACGAGCAGTACTTC

j_gene: TRBJ2-7
abundance: .
len: 14
v_gene: TRBV7-2
d_gene: .
CDR3aa: CASSLEAISYEQYF
CDR3nt: TGTGCCAGCAGCTTAGAAGCGATCTCCTACGAGCAGTACTTC

j_gene: TRBJ1-1
abundance: .
len: 13
v_gene: TRBV18
d_gene: .
CDR3aa: CASSRTENTEAFF
CDR3nt: TGTGCCAGCTCACGGACAGAGAACACTGAAGCTTTCTTT

j_gene: TRBJ1-4
abundance: .
len: 15
v_gene: TRBV5-1
d_gene: TRBD1
CDR3aa: CASSSGDRGNEKLFF
CDR3nt: TGCGCCAGCAGTTCGGGGGACAGGGGGAATGAAAAACTGTTTTTT

j_gene: TRBJ1-6
abundance: once
len: 16
v_gene: TRBV21-1
d_gene: .
CDR3aa: CANLTRGERGNSPLHF
CDR3nt: TGTGCCAACCTAACCCGCGGGGAACGGGGGAATTCACCCCTCCACTTT

j_gene: TRBJ1-1
abundance: once
len: 15
v_gene: TRBV18
d_gene: .
CDR3aa: CASSPISRGRIEAFF
CDR3nt: TGTGCCAGCTCACCAATCTCTAGAGGGCGAATCGAAGCTTTCTTT

j_gene: TRBJ2-7
abundance: .
len: 14
v_gene: TRBV11-2
d_gene: .
CDR3aa: CASTISDGSYEQYF
CDR3nt: TGTGCCAGCACCATTTCAGATGGTTCCTACGAGCAGTACTTC

j_gene: TRBJ1-1
abundance: .
len: 13
v_gene: TRBV10-3
d_gene: .
CDR3aa: CAISSTAGAEAFF
CDR3nt: TGTGCCATCAGTTCCACGGCAGGGGCTGAAGCTTTCTTT

j_gene: TRBJ1-2
abundance: .
len: 12
v_gene: TRBV30
d_gene: .
CDR3aa: CAWSGQLYGYTF
CDR3nt: TGTGCCTGGAGCGGACAGCTCTATGGCTACACCTTC

j_gene: TRBJ2-2
abundance: .
len: 16
v_gene: TRBV6-5
d_gene: TRBD1
CDR3aa: CASSFRTGQNTGELFF
CDR3nt: TGCGCCAGCAGTTTCCGGACAGGCCAGAACACCGGGGAGCTGTTTTTT

j_gene: TRBJ2-7
abundance: once
len: 12
v_gene: TRBV30
d_gene: TRBD1
CDR3aa: CAVSGTGSEQYF
CDR3nt: TGTGCTGTTTCGGGGACAGGGAGCGAGCAGTACTTC

j_gene: TRBJ1-4
abundance: .
len: 16
v_gene: TRBV2
d_gene: TRBD1
CDR3aa: CASRRGTGHYGEKLFF
CDR3nt: TGTGCCAGCAGGAGGGGGACAGGGCATTATGGCGAAAAACTGTTTTTT

j_gene: TRBJ2-2
abundance: .
len: 15
v_gene: TRBV7-6
d_gene: .
CDR3aa: CASSLNRVSTGELFF
CDR3nt: TGTGCCAGCAGCTTGAACAGGGTTAGCACCGGGGAGCTGTTTTTT

j_gene: TRBJ2-4
abundance: .
len: 16
v_gene: TRBV18
d_gene: TRBD1
CDR3aa: CASSSGQGGFLQSGYF
CDR3nt: TGTGCCAGCTCATCCGGACAGGGAGGATTTCTTCAATCGGGGTACTTC

j_gene: TRBJ1-5
abundance: once
len: 16
v_gene: TRBV6-1
d_gene: TRBD1
CDR3aa: CASSEEGQGRGQPQHF
CDR3nt: TGTGCCAGCAGTGAGGAGGGACAGGGCCGGGGTCAGCCCCAGCATTTT

j_gene: TRBJ2-2
abundance: .
len: 15
v_gene: TRBV7-2
d_gene: .
CDR3aa: CASSPVDFNTGELFF
CDR3nt: TGTGCCAGCAGCCCGGTGGACTTCAACACCGGGGAGCTGTTTTTT

j_gene: TRBJ1-4
abundance: .
len: 14
v_gene: TRBV28
d_gene: .
CDR3aa: CASSDGQGIEKLFF
CDR3nt: TGTGCCAGCAGTGACGGACAAGGGATTGAAAAACTGTTTTTT

j_gene: TRBJ1-2
abundance: .
len: 13
v_gene: TRBV7-2
d_gene: .
CDR3aa: CASSLGRTYGYTF
CDR3nt: TGTGCCAGCAGCTTAGGCAGAACCTATGGCTACACCTTC

j_gene: TRBJ2-2
abundance: .
len: 16
v_gene: TRBV5-1
d_gene: .
CDR3aa: CASSLARHSNTGELFF
CDR3nt: TGCGCCAGCAGCTTGGCGCGACATTCGAACACCGGGGAGCTGTTTTTT

j_gene: TRBJ2-7
abundance: few
len: 15
v_gene: TRBV7-6
d_gene: .
CDR3aa: CASSLAQAGLNEQYF
CDR3nt: TGTGCCAGCAGCTTAGCGCAAGCAGGGCTAAACGAGCAGTACTTC

j_gene: TRBJ2-2
abundance: .
len: 17
v_gene: TRBV9
d_gene: TRBD2
CDR3aa: CASSGRDGGGATGELFF
CDR3nt: TGTGCCAGCAGCGGGCGGGACGGCGGGGGGGCCACCGGGGAGCTGTTTTTT

j_gene: TRBJ1-3
abundance: .
len: 15
v_gene: TRBV19
d_gene: TRBD1
CDR3aa: CASSISTGEGNTIYF
CDR3nt: TGTGCCAGTAGTATATCGACAGGGGAAGGAAACACCATATATTTT

j_gene: TRBJ1-2
abundance: once
len: 12
v_gene: TRBV11-2
d_gene: .
CDR3aa: CASSATNYGYTF
CDR3nt: TGTGCCAGCAGCGCTACTAACTATGGCTACACCTTC

j_gene: TRBJ1-4
abundance: .
len: 15
v_gene: TRBV29-1
d_gene: TRBD1
CDR3aa: CSALTYRQGGEKLFF
CDR3nt: TGCAGCGCCCTAACTTATCGACAGGGTGGTGAAAAACTGTTTTTT

j_gene: TRBJ1-2
abundance: .
len: 13
v_gene: TRBV6-5
d_gene: TRBD1
CDR3aa: CASNPGTVYGYTF
CDR3nt: TGTGCCAGCAATCCCGGGACAGTCTATGGCTACACCTTC

j_gene: TRBJ1-2
abundance: .
len: 12
v_gene: TRBV3-1/TRBV3-2
d_gene: .
CDR3aa: CASSQARGGYTF
CDR3nt: TGTGCCAGCAGCCAAGCCAGGGGTGGCTACACCTTC

j_gene: TRBJ2-5
abundance: few
len: 15
v_gene: TRBV24-1
d_gene: TRBD1
CDR3aa: CATSDRTGGGETQYF
CDR3nt: TGTGCCACCAGTGACCGGACAGGGGGGGGAGAGACCCAGTACTTC

j_gene: TRBJ1-5
abundance: .
len: 14
v_gene: TRBV18
d_gene: .
CDR3aa: CASSPPTGNQPQHF
CDR3nt: TGTGCCAGCTCACCACCGACGGGTAATCAGCCCCAGCATTTT

j_gene: TRBJ1-5
abundance: .
len: 12
v_gene: TRBV2
d_gene: .
CDR3aa: CASSVREQPQHF
CDR3nt: TGTGCCAGCAGTGTGAGAGAACAGCCCCAGCATTTT

j_gene: TRBJ2-7
abundance: once
len: 11
v_gene: TRBV7-2
d_gene: .
CDR3aa: CASSRDYEQYF
CDR3nt: TGTGCCAGCAGCCGAGACTACGAGCAGTACTTC

j_gene: TRBJ1-1
abundance: .
len: 10
v_gene: TRBV2
d_gene: .
CDR3aa: CARKRGKAFF
CDR3nt: TGTGCCAGGAAAAGGGGGAAAGCTTTCTTT

j_gene: TRBJ1-6
abundance: .
len: 13
v_gene: TRBV2
d_gene: TRBD1
CDR3aa: CAKSQGRNSPLHF
CDR3nt: TGTGCCAAATCACAGGGGCGGAATTCACCCCTCCACTTT

j_gene: TRBJ1-2
abundance: .
len: 14
v_gene: TRBV18
d_gene: .
CDR3aa: CASSPDRTNYGYTF
CDR3nt: TGTGCCAGCTCACCTGACAGGACGAACTATGGCTACACCTTC

j_gene: TRBJ1-1
abundance: .
len: 13
v_gene: TRBV12-3/TRBV12-4
d_gene: .
CDR3aa: CASSTRGKTEAFF
CDR3nt: TGTGCCAGTTCTACACGGGGTAAAACTGAAGCTTTCTTT

j_gene: TRBJ1-5
abundance: .
len: 15
v_gene: TRBV19
d_gene: .
CDR3aa: CASRTGGVSNQPQHF
CDR3nt: TGTGCCAGTAGGACTGGGGGGGTTAGCAATCAGCCCCAGCATTTT

j_gene: TRBJ2-2
abundance: .
len: 14
v_gene: TRBV27
d_gene: TRBD1
CDR3aa: CASSFGDRGGELFF
CDR3nt: TGTGCCAGCAGTTTTGGGGACAGAGGCGGGGAGCTGTTTTTT

j_gene: TRBJ2-3
abundance: .
len: 15
v_gene: TRBV6-5
d_gene: TRBD2
CDR3aa: CASRGLAGGTDTQYF
CDR3nt: TGTGCCAGCAGAGGACTAGCGGGGGGAACAGATACGCAGTATTTT

j_gene: TRBJ1-1
abundance: .
len: 13
v_gene: TRBV11-2
d_gene: TRBD1
CDR3aa: CASSVDRGTEAFF
CDR3nt: TGTGCCAGCAGCGTCGACAGGGGCACTGAAGCTTTCTTT

j_gene: TRBJ2-7
abundance: .
len: 19
v_gene: TRBV11-2
d_gene: TRBD1
CDR3aa: CASRGRPGQGSGGNYEQYF
CDR3nt: TGTGCCAGCAGGGGCAGACCGGGACAGGGGTCGGGTGGGAACTACGAGCAGTACTTC

j_gene: TRBJ2-1
abundance: .
len: 13
v_gene: TRBV15
d_gene: TRBD1
CDR3aa: CATSRTGGGGRFF
CDR3nt: TGTGCCACCAGCAGGACAGGGGGAGGGGGGAGGTTCTTC